This T cell receptor (beta chain) was captured in a study of blood T cell repertoires in COVID-19. About the study: Whether acute or convalescent, the COVID-19 samples came from the United States, Italy and Spain.

This CDR3 has 14 residues. V lost 5 bases to trimming and J lost 10 bases; unmatched junction nucleotides: 3. Germline-derived CDR1 and CDR2 are SEHNR and FQNEAQ (reference sequence). Original processing methods: Nucleated cell number was recorded as an estimate derived from reference gene primer amplification. Using immunoSEQ multiplex PCR, the repertoire was profiled, and TCRdb retains in-frame clones only, with some absent. The V and J calls and clone size were taken over from that table, and D and trimming were inferred from the DNA. Among 200,000 to 250,000 clones listed, less than 90% were seen once.

This clonotype originated in a man between 65 and 79 years old with acute or convalescent COVID-19. The V call is TRBV7-9, the J call TRBJ2-1; 15 nucleotides match TRBD2. The specimen was peripheral blood. The CDR3: CASSPGTSGREQFF. The CDR3 nucleotides are TGTGCCAGCAGCCCGGGGACTAGCGGGAGGGAGCAGTTCTTC.